The rows below give T cell receptor beta chains drawn from one sample of a study of beta chain features in type 1 diabetes. This table comes from immunoSEQ multiplex PCR, and its TCRdb copy is limited to in-frame clones, with some not included. The sample holds around 350,000 clones, roughly 13% seen once. The sample consisted of naive CD4+ T cells from blood. These receptor sequences come from a man younger than 35 in good health. CDR3s include the opening cysteine and the closing phenylalanine or tryptophan. A D gene is named only where the DNA matches it firmly. Rows may omit the clone size; those that give it use once, few, many or a size class.

V,J,D,size,DNA,CDR3
TRBV7-8,TRBJ2-1,TRBD2,.,TGTGCCAGCGGTAGCGGGAGACCCGATGTTTACAATGAGCAGTTCTTC,CASGSGRPDVYNEQFF
TRBV4-3,TRBJ2-7,TRBD2,once,TGCGCCAGCAGCCCTAGACTAGCCGACGAGCAGTACTTC,CASSPRLADEQYF
TRBV7-8,TRBJ2-7,.,few,TGTGCCAGCAGCTTTGAGGGTACTACCTACGAGCAGTACTTC,CASSFEGTTYEQYF
TRBV28,TRBJ2-1,TRBD2,.,TGTGCCAGCAGTTTAAGTGGCGGGAGCTTAAATGAGCAGTTCTTC,CASSLSGGSLNEQFF
TRBV5-1,TRBJ2-7,TRBD1,few,TGCGCCAGCAGCCCACGACAGGGGGGATCCTACGAGCAGTACTTC,CASSPRQGGSYEQYF
TRBV18,TRBJ2-5,.,.,TGTGCCAGCTCACCAAATCCGGGGATTGGGGAGACCCAGTACTTC,CASSPNPGIGETQYF
TRBV20-1,TRBJ1-1,TRBD1,few,TGCAGTAGACAGGGTAACACTGAAGCTTTCTTT,CSRQGNTEAFF
TRBV29-1,TRBJ2-1,.,.,TGCAGCGTTGAAAGTAGCGGCAAGCAGTTCTTC,CSVESSGKQFF
TRBV30,TRBJ2-5,.,.,TGTGCCTGGAGTTTGGGAGGACAGGGAGGGGAGACCCAGTACTTC,CAWSLGGQGGETQYF
TRBV5-4,TRBJ2-2,.,.,TGTGCCAGCAGCTTGGCAGGGCGGAACACCGGGGAGCTGTTTTTT,CASSLAGRNTGELFF
TRBV7-2,TRBJ2-3,TRBD2,few,TGTGCCAGCAGCTTATCTAGCGGGAGGTACTTAGATACGCAGTATTTT,CASSLSSGRYLDTQYF
TRBV30,TRBJ1-2,.,.,TGTGCCTGGAGGGGACAAAGGACGGGGGGCTTTGGCTACACCTTC,CAWRGQRTGGFGYTF
TRBV5-4,TRBJ2-7,.,.,TGTGCCAGCAGCTTGGAGGGGTTTGCCTACGAGCAGTACTTC,CASSLEGFAYEQYF
TRBV4-3,TRBJ1-2,.,.,TGCGCCAGCAGCCAAGAGGGCAGCCGCAGAGGGGGCTACACCTTC,CASSQEGSRRGGYTF
TRBV5-4,TRBJ2-3,TRBD2,.,TGTGCCAGCAGCCCCCGGGGGAGGGGTAGCACAGATACGCAGTATTTT,CASSPRGRGSTDTQYF
TRBV7-6,TRBJ2-5,.,.,TGTGCCAGCAGCTTAGAGAAGCGAACCAAAGAGACCCAGTACTTC,CASSLEKRTKETQYF
TRBV18,TRBJ2-1,.,.,TGTGCCAGCTCACCTTTGGACAGCCTAGGACAGTTCTTC,CASSPLDSLGQFF
TRBV9,TRBJ2-1,.,.,TGTGCCAGCAGCGCCGACAATGAGCAGTTCTTC,CASSADNEQFF
TRBV7-2,TRBJ2-3,TRBD2,.,TGTGCCAGCAGCTTAGCGCTTAGGCTAGCGGGAGGTCAGGATACGCAGTATTTT,CASSLALRLAGGQDTQYF
TRBV5-1,TRBJ2-7,TRBD1,few,TGCGCCAGCAGCCACCTACAGGGGCGCAGGTACGAGCAGTACTTC,CASSHLQGRRYEQYF
TRBV29-1,TRBJ2-7,TRBD1,few,TGCAGCGTTGAAAGTTGGGCAGGGGGTCACGAGCAGTACTTC,CSVESWAGGHEQYF
TRBV7-2,TRBJ1-5,.,few,TGTGCCAGCAGCTTACGGGGCGGGGGCAATCAGCCCCAGCATTTT,CASSLRGGGNQPQHF
TRBV7-3,TRBJ2-6,.,.,TGTGCCAGCAGCTTAGGTACGGTGGCTGGGGCCAACGTCCTGACTTTC,CASSLGTVAGANVLTF
TRBV4-2,TRBJ2-5,.,few,TGTGCCAGCAGCCAAGGGCTGGAGACCCAGTACTTC,CASSQGLETQYF
TRBV7-3,TRBJ2-7,TRBD2,few,TGTGCCAGCAGCCCCTCGGGGGGGTACGAGCAGTACTTC,CASSPSGGYEQYF
TRBV30,TRBJ1-3,TRBD1,.,TGTGCCTGGAGTGTATGGAAGGGACAGGGAAACACCATATATTTT,CAWSVWKGQGNTIYF
TRBV30,TRBJ2-7,.,.,TGTGCCTGGATGGGCTTTTCCTACGAGCAGTACTTC,CAWMGFSYEQYF
TRBV9,TRBJ2-6,TRBD2,few,TGTGCCAGCAGCGTAACTCGGGGGGGTCTCTCTGGGGCCAACGTCCTGACTTTC,CASSVTRGGLSGANVLTF
TRBV28,TRBJ1-1,.,few,TGTGCCAGCAGTTCCATGAACACTTTCTTT,CASSSMNTFF
TRBV4-1,TRBJ2-7,.,few,TGCGCCAGCAGCCAAGATGGTCAGGGGTTCTACGAGCAGTACTTC,CASSQDGQGFYEQYF
TRBV28,TRBJ2-1,TRBD1,few,TGTGCCAGCAGCACCGGGACAGGGGGCTACAATGAGCAGTTCTTC,CASSTGTGGYNEQFF
TRBV7-9,TRBJ1-5,TRBD1,.,TGTGCCAGCAGCCGGACAGGGGACCAGCCCCAGCATTTT,CASSRTGDQPQHF
TRBV18,TRBJ2-7,TRBD1,.,TGTGCCAGCTCACAACCGGGACAGCCGAAATACGAGCAGTACTTC,CASSQPGQPKYEQYF
TRBV4-3,TRBJ2-2,TRBD2,few,TGCGCCAGCAGCCGGGGAACTAGCGGGCGTTACTTAAACACCGGGGAGCTGTTTTTT,CASSRGTSGRYLNTGELFF
TRBV11-2,TRBJ2-7,TRBD1,.,TGTGCCAGCAGCCAAGCATGGACAGGGAATGACGAGCAGTACTTC,CASSQAWTGNDEQYF
TRBV6-5,TRBJ1-2,.,few,TGTGCCAGCAGTTACTTGGGCCGTTCCTATGGCTACACCTTC,CASSYLGRSYGYTF
TRBV28,TRBJ1-4,TRBD1,.,TGTGCCAGCAGTTCCTCCGGTGCGACAGGGGGAGAAAAACTGTTTTTT,CASSSSGATGGEKLFF
TRBV9,TRBJ2-3,TRBD2,few,TGTGCCAGCAGCGTATCGCTAGCGGGAGCTACAGATACGCAGTATTTT,CASSVSLAGATDTQYF
TRBV11-2,TRBJ1-5,.,few,TGTGCCAGCAGCCCCTCGGGGGAGCCCCAGCATTTT,CASSPSGEPQHF
TRBV28,TRBJ2-1,.,few,TGTGCCAGCAGTTTTCCCCCCAGGGACAATGAGCAGTTCTTC,CASSFPPRDNEQFF
TRBV9,TRBJ2-7,TRBD1,few,TGTGCCAGCAGCGTAGCTTCACAGGGGGTGATCTACGAGCAGTACTTC,CASSVASQGVIYEQYF
TRBV18,TRBJ1-1,.,.,TGTGCCAGCTCACCAGGCTCTGAGGTTGAAGCTTTCTTT,CASSPGSEVEAFF
TRBV5-1,TRBJ2-7,TRBD2,few,TGCGCCAGCAGCTCGGGAGCCGGGACTACAGCCTACGAGCAGTACTTC,CASSSGAGTTAYEQYF
TRBV2,TRBJ2-2,TRBD2,few,TGTGCCAGCAGTGGGACTAGCGGGAACACCGGGGAGCTGTTTTTT,CASSGTSGNTGELFF
TRBV5-1,TRBJ1-1,.,few,TGCGCCAGCAGCTTTGCGGGTTGGGGGAACACTGAAGCTTTCTTT,CASSFAGWGNTEAFF
TRBV9,TRBJ2-7,.,.,TGTGCCAGCAGCGTAGACGGTTTAACCTACGAGCAGTACTTC,CASSVDGLTYEQYF
TRBV2,TRBJ2-2,.,few,TGTGCCAGCAGACGGGAGTTCTCCGGGGAGCTGTTTTTT,CASRREFSGELFF
TRBV19,TRBJ2-1,TRBD1,few,TGTGCCAGTAGTGGACAGGGGTCCCACAATGAGCAGTTCTTC,CASSGQGSHNEQFF
TRBV7-8,TRBJ2-7,.,few,TGTGCCAGCAGCATCGGGACTTCTAGAGTCGAGCAGTACTTC,CASSIGTSRVEQYF
TRBV7-3,TRBJ1-2,.,.,TGTGCCAGCAGCTTTGGCGGGACGTATGGCTACACCTTC,CASSFGGTYGYTF
TRBV5-6,TRBJ2-5,TRBD2,few,TGTGCCAGCAGCTCCATCGGACTAGCGGGAGTTGAAGAGACCCAGTACTTC,CASSSIGLAGVEETQYF
TRBV7-2,TRBJ2-5,TRBD2,.,TGTGCCAGCAGCTTAATGGTAGCGGGAGGGCCAGAGACCCAGTACTTC,CASSLMVAGGPETQYF
TRBV18,TRBJ2-5,.,few,TGTGCCAGCTCACCACGGGCGGAGACCCAGTACTTC,CASSPRAETQYF
TRBV7-2,TRBJ2-3,TRBD2,.,TGTGCCAGAAACTCAACTAGCGGGGGAACAGATACGCAGTATTTT,CARNSTSGGTDTQYF
TRBV4-3,TRBJ1-1,.,few,TGCGCCAGCAGTAGGGCTCATATTCCCGGGGTCATCGACACTGAAGCTTTCTTT,CASSRAHIPGVIDTEAFF
TRBV9,TRBJ2-7,.,.,TGTGCCAGCAGCGGGCCTGAGGCAGGGGCCTTGGGGCAGTACTTC,CASSGPEAGALGQYF
TRBV5-4,TRBJ2-7,TRBD1,.,TGTGCCAGCAGCTTAGCAGGGGGCAACTACGAGCAGTACTTC,CASSLAGGNYEQYF
TRBV5-4,TRBJ2-5,.,.,TGTGCCAGCAGCTTATTAGCAGGGTCCGTCGGGACCCAGTACTTC,CASSLLAGSVGTQYF
TRBV5-1,TRBJ2-1,TRBD2,.,TGCGCCAGCAGCCTGACTAGCGGGAGGGCCACCTCCTACAATGAGCAGTTCTTC,CASSLTSGRATSYNEQFF
TRBV4-3,TRBJ1-4,TRBD1,few,TGCGCCAGCAGCCAAGACGGGACAGGGGGAGAAAAACTGTTTTTT,CASSQDGTGGEKLFF